These 28 T cell receptor beta chains were all obtained from the same sample, sequenced in a study of early T cells in non-severe SARS-CoV-2 infection (dated by TCRdb to about 2021). The method was 5' RACE. Data came from a NextSeq 500. The public reads were run again by TCRdb, first through fastp at Q25 and then through MiXCR, and only productive beta chains were kept. Every entry covers one CDR3 protein and lists the most common genes and DNA from its rows. A total of some 59,000 distinct CDR3 sequences appear in this sample, approximately 10% of them only once. The ten largest clones add up to around 21% of the sample. Sequencing was done on a sample of whole blood. The source is an adult who was a healthcare worker with PCR-confirmed SARS-CoV-2 infection or an uninfected control (not recorded which).

This clonotype has at least ten counts. The chain links TRBV2 to TRBJ2-5; 10 nucleotides align to TRBD2. Trimming took 7 bases from V and 1 from J; bases not matched to a gene: 6. This CDR3 is built from 15 residues. From germline, CDR1 is SNHLY and CDR2 FYNNEI. CDR3 amino acids: CASTLLAGVQETQYF. The CDR3 coding sequence is TGTGCCAGCACCCTCCTAGCGGGGGTCCAAGAGACCCAGTACTTC.

The chain uses TRBV5-1 and TRBJ2-7; TRBD1 is a possible D gene (6 bases). The CDR3 runs to 14 residues. Germline CDR1 reads SGHRS; CDR2 reads YFSETQ. Trimming cost V 4 bases and J 3 bases, with 14 bases left between them. The CDR3 region is CASSPQQGVYEQYF. CDR3 in DNA: TGCGCCAGCAGCCCTCAACAGGGTGTCTACGAGCAGTACTTC.

This clonotype was detected many times. The V and J genes are TRBV20-1 and TRBJ2-1; 7 bases fit TRBD2. V was pared by 6 bases and J by 0 bases, with 14 bases of the junction left unmatched. Germline CDR1 DFQATT, CDR2 SNEGSKA (reference sequence). The length of the CDR3 is 17 residues. The CDR3 region is CSALTWGGDSSYNEQFF. CDR3 nucleotide sequence: TGCAGTGCCCTAACCTGGGGGGGGGACTCCTCCTACAATGAGCAGTTCTTC.

This chain links TRBV20-1 with TRBJ1-2, with D unresolved. CDR1 is DFQATT, CDR2 SNEGSKA, per germline (reference sequence). The CDR3 extends over 12 amino acids. The V end lost 3 bases, the J end lost 2 bases, and 7 bases lay between the germline ends. This CDR3 reads CSASRQNYGYTF. For the CDR3, the DNA is TGCAGTGCTAGTAGGCAGAACTATGGCTACACCTTC.

This clonotype was detected ten times or more. CDR3 protein: CASSQDRYRTNTEAFF. The CDR3 coding sequence is TGCGCCAGCAGCCAAGATAGATATAGGACGAACACTGAAGCTTTCTTT. The V gene is TRBV4-1, the J gene TRBJ1-1; D is uncertain. CDR1 MGHRA and CDR2 YSYEKL come from the germline V gene. CDR3 length: 16 residues. V was shortened by 0 bases and J by 1 base, with 12 bases between the two germline ends.

This clonotype has a count of ten or more. V is TRBV20-1 and J is TRBJ2-3, with 8 bases identical to TRBD1. Germline-derived CDR1 and CDR2 are DFQATT and SNEGSKA (reference sequence). J gave up 9 bases and V 5 bases, and 13 bases lay outside the gene matches. The CDR3 sequence is 14 residues long. CDR3 in amino acids: CSALTTGGSDTQYF. CDR3 DNA sequence: TGCAGTGCTTTAACTACAGGGGGATCCGACACGCAGTATTTT.

CDR3 amino acids: CASSYGDSLGYTF. The DNA of the CDR3 is TGTGCCAGCAGCTACGGAGACAGCCTTGGCTACACCTTC. This rearrangement joins TRBV11-2 to TRBJ1-2, with D perhaps matching TRBD1 (5 bases). This CDR3 contains 13 residues. Trimming left V 4 bases short and J 7 bases short, with 13 bases between. Germline values: CDR1 SGHAT, CDR2 FQNNGV.

This clonotype showed up many times. This chain joins TRBV5-1 and TRBJ2-1, with 8 bases that match TRBD2. CDR3 length: 14 amino acids. Germline loops: CDR1 SGHRS, CDR2 YFSETQ. Germline trimming cut 0 bases from V and 10 bases from J; bases unmatched to any gene: 6. This CDR3 is CASSLAGTSGEQFF. The CDR3, as DNA: TGCGCCAGCAGCTTGGCCGGGACTAGTGGCGAGCAGTTCTTC. The variable domain in full, with the rest retrieved from reference TRBV5-1 and TRBJ2-1, is KAGVTQTPRYLIKTRGQQVTLSCSPISGHRSVSWYQQTPGQGLQFLFEYFSETQRNKGNFPGRFSGRQFSNSRSEMNVSTLELGDSALYLCASSLAGTSGEQFFGPGTRLTVL.

The V and J genes are TRBV5-1 and TRBJ1-3; TRBD1 agrees at 7 bases. CDR3 length: 15 amino acids. Germline trimming cut 4 bases from V and 0 bases from J; bases unmatched to any gene: 4. Germline assignment: CDR1 SGHRS and CDR2 YFSETQ. The DNA for the CDR3 is TGCGCCAGCAGCGTGACAGGGATCTCTGGAAACACCATATATTTT. It yields the protein CASSVTGISGNTIYF.

This chain links TRBV5-1 with TRBJ1-1; 9 nucleotides match TRBD1. Germline V lookup: CDR1 SGHRS, CDR2 YFSETQ. The V gene end was trimmed by 0 bases and the J gene end by 4 bases; junction bases not matched to a gene: 4. The CDR3 runs to 15 residues. The DNA of the CDR3 is TGCGCCAGCAGCTTGGAAGGGACAGGGACCACTGAAGCTTTCTTT. It is translated as CASSLEGTGTTEAFF.

This clonotype was seen ten or more times. The gene calls are TRBV3-1 and TRBJ2-3, with 10 bases that match TRBD1. CDR1 LGHDT and CDR2 YNNKEL come from the germline V gene (reference sequence). The J segment lost 6 bases and the V segment lost 3 bases, leaving 3 bases of the junction unmatched. This CDR3 region has 14 residues. The CDR3 spells CASSQDRGWDTQYF. The CDR3 DNA is TGTGCCAGCAGCCAGGACAGGGGGTGGGATACGCAGTATTTT.

This clonotype was observed a few times. The J gene is TRBJ1-6, the V gene TRBV7-8; D not certain. Deletions cut 3 bases from V and 6 bases from J, with 12 bases between. Germline V gene data show CDR1 as SGHVS and CDR2 as FQNEAQ. This CDR3 is 15 amino acids long. In nucleotides, the CDR3 is TGTGCCAGCAGCTTCGGCGACGTGGGTAATTCACCCCTCCACTTT. It yields the protein CASSFGDVGNSPLHF.

This clonotype was recorded many times. The chain joins TRBV2 to TRBJ2-1; 7 nucleotides agree with TRBD2. Trimming cost V 2 bases and J 6 bases; bases outside gene matches: 4. Germline V gene lookup returns CDR1 SNHLY and CDR2 FYNNEI. CDR3 size: 14 residues. The CDR3 DNA follows: TGTGCCAGCAGTGAATGGCTAGCGGCCAATGAGCAGTTCTTC. It is translated as CASSEWLAANEQFF.

In this sample, this clonotype turned up a few times. The chain combines TRBV25-1 with TRBJ2-1, with D possibly matching TRBD2 (6 bases). Germline assignment: CDR1 MGHDK and CDR2 SYGVNS. This CDR3 comprises 16 residues. Trimming removed 4 bases from V and 2 bases from J, with 15 bases in between. This CDR3 reads CASSGEERLAYNEQFF. Here the CDR3 DNA reads TGTGCCAGCAGTGGCGAGGAGAGACTAGCCTACAATGAGCAGTTCTTC. The full variable domain, completed using reference TRBV25-1 and TRBJ2-1, is EADIYQTPRYLVIGTGKKITLECSQTMGHDKMYWYQQDPGMELHLIHYSYGVNSTEKGDLSSESTVSRIRTEHFPLTLESARPSHTSQYLCASSGEERLAYNEQFFGPGTRLTVL.

This clonotype has ten or more counts. The gene calls are TRBV24-1 and TRBJ2-1, with D unclear. V lost 3 bases, J lost 7 bases, and 12 bases lay in between. The germline CDR1 and CDR2 sequences are KGHDR and SFDVKD. This CDR3 is built from 14 residues. The CDR3 is CATSDSGNGNEQFF. The CDR3 DNA is TGTGCCACCAGTGATAGTGGAAACGGGAATGAGCAGTTCTTC.

This clonotype was picked up many times. This chain connects TRBV6-2 or TRBV6-3 to TRBJ1-5, with D unclear. Germline CDR1 reads MNHEY; CDR2 reads SVGEGT. Trimming stripped 9 bases from V and 0 bases from J, with 6 bases between. The length of the CDR3 is 12 residues. In nucleotides, the CDR3 is TGTGCCAGTACAGATAGCAATCAGCCCCAGCATTTT. This translates into CASTDSNQPQHF.

This clonotype turned up a few times. This chain uses TRBV20-1 with TRBJ2-3; D uncertain. The CDR3 totals 12 residues. Germline values: CDR1 DFQATT, CDR2 SNEGSKA (reference sequence). V lost 3 bases to trimming and J lost 6 bases, with 10 bases between them. The CDR3 DNA reads as TGCAGTGCTAGGGCGCCAGTCGATACGCAGTATTTT. Translated, it gives CSARAPVDTQYF.

Many counts were recorded for this clonotype. The V and J genes are TRBV29-1 and TRBJ1-2; no clear D gene. This CDR3 comprises 10 residues. Trimming removed 3 bases at V and 8 bases at J, with 7 bases between. Germline V lookup: CDR1 SQVTM, CDR2 ANQGSEA. The CDR3 DNA reads as TGCAGCGTTGATAACGGGGGCTACACCTTC. It yields the protein CSVDNGGYTF.

This clonotype was detected only a few times. The DNA of the CDR3 is TGCGCCAGCAGCCCAAAGACAGGGCTAGCCAAAAACATTCAGTACTTC. It specifies CASSPKTGLAKNIQYF. This chain uses TRBV10-2 with TRBJ2-4; 7 bases are a match to TRBD1. The CDR3 totals 16 residues. Looked up from germline, CDR1 is WSHSY and CDR2 is SAAADI. The J segment lost 0 bases and the V segment lost 6 bases, leaving 8 bases of the junction unmatched.

V and J are TRBV7-6 and TRBJ2-2, with D perhaps TRBD2 (6 bases). Germline CDR1 reads SGHVS; CDR2 reads FNYEAQ. V lost 1 base to trimming and J lost 3 bases, with 15 bases between them. CDR3 length: 17 residues. The CDR3 region has the DNA TGTGCCAGCAGCTTAGTGTCGGGGGTTTTGGACACCGGGGAGCTGTTTTTT. This translates into CASSLVSGVLDTGELFF.

The chain couples TRBV29-1 to TRBJ2-5; D remains ambiguous. The CDR3 length is 11 residues. Germline V lookup: CDR1 SQVTM, CDR2 ANQGSEA. Trimming pared 1 base from V and 5 bases from J, leaving 5 bases between. The CDR3 is CSVEGFETQYF. As DNA, the CDR3 is TGCAGCGTTGAAGGTTTCGAGACCCAGTACTTC.

This clonotype was seen many times. The chain is built from TRBV12-3 or TRBV12-4 and TRBJ2-3; TRBD1 matches 8 bases. Unmatched junction bases numbered 14, after V lost 7 bases and J lost 8 bases. The CDR3 has 15 amino acids. DNA for the CDR3: TGTGCCAGCACAACCGCTCCGACAGGGGCATTTACGCAGTATTTT. Its protein product is CASTTAPTGAFTQYF.

The J gene is TRBJ1-2, the V gene TRBV11-2; D is unresolved. V dropped 1 base and J dropped 7 bases, with 13 bases sitting between them. The length of the CDR3 is 14 residues. Germline values: CDR1 SGHAT, CDR2 FQNNGV. CDR3 loop: CASSLGPSLSGYTF. The CDR3 DNA reads as TGTGCCAGCAGCTTAGGGCCATCCCTCAGTGGCTACACCTTC.

The chain is built from TRBV11-2 and TRBJ2-5; no reliable D call. Germline V gene data show CDR1 as SGHAT and CDR2 as FQNNGV. The V and J ends lost 5 bases and 1 base respectively, with 11 bases between them. The CDR3 is 14 residues long. CDR3 protein: CASSPQTLQETQYF. The CDR3 DNA reads TGTGCCAGCAGCCCTCAGACGCTCCAAGAGACCCAGTACTTC.

CDR3: CASSEINPSHNEQFF. CDR3 bases: TGTGCCAGCAGTGAGATCAATCCCTCTCACAATGAGCAGTTCTTC. This chain joins TRBV6-1 and TRBJ2-1; D remains unclear. The CDR3 spans 15 residues. Per the germline V gene, CDR1 is MNHNS and CDR2 is SASEGT. Trimming shortened V by 3 bases and J by 5 bases, and 14 bases separated the two germline ends.

This clonotype came up many times. The V and J genes are TRBV7-9 and TRBJ2-4; D gene unclear. V lost 5 bases and J 6 bases, leaving 8 bases between the germline ends. Germline assignment: CDR1 SEHNR and CDR2 FQNEAQ (reference sequence). The CDR3 runs to 12 residues. The CDR3 reads CASSATGNIQYF. CDR3 nucleotides: TGTGCCAGCAGCGCGACGGGAAACATTCAGTACTTC. Drawing the rest from reference TRBV7-9 and TRBJ2-4, the complete variable domain is DTGVSQNPRHKITKRGQNVTFRCDPISEHNRLYWYRQTLGQGPEFLTYFQNEAQLEKSRLLSDRFSAERPKGSFSTLEIQRTEQGDSAMYLCASSATGNIQYFGAGTRLSVL.

Details on this clonotype: The junction departs from the called germline gene at one end, perhaps through a read error. The chain is built from TRBV7-6 and TRBJ2-1, with D possibly being TRBD1 (7 bases). CDR1 is SGHVS and CDR2 is FNYEAQ in the germline V gene. This CDR3 region has 16 residues. CDR3 coding DNA: TGTGCCAGCAGCCTAGTCGCGGGACAGCAACCGAATGAGCGGTTCTTC. Protein sequence: CASSLVAGQQPNERFF.

The chain uses TRBV5-4 and TRBJ2-5; possible D gene TRBD2, 6 bases. This CDR3 region has 13 residues. Germline CDR1 reads SGHNT; CDR2 reads YYREEE (reference sequence). Trimming removed 4 bases at V and 1 base at J, with 8 bases between. The CDR3 coding sequence is TGTGCCAGCAGCGCCGGGGGCCAAGAGACCCAGTACTTC. It translates to CASSAGGQETQYF.